These 23 T cell receptor beta chains were all obtained from the same sample, sequenced in a study of cytomegalovirus exposure and HLA in healthy donors. The PCR contained 60 Vbeta and 13 Jbeta primers. TCRdb's copy holds only in-frame clones and misses some; the assay was immunoSEQ multiplex PCR. The table includes around 200,000 clones, 79% detected once. Sequencing was carried out using PBMCs. The receptors derive from a woman aged 45 to 65 in good health and CMV-seronegative.

The CDR3 region is CATSGDRGHSPLHF. CDR3 in DNA: TGTGCCACCAGCGGGGACAGGGGGCATTCACCCCTCCACTTT. V gene TRBV15 combines with J gene TRBJ1-6; 12 nucleotides match TRBD1. V was pared by 5 bases and J by 8 bases, with 1 base of the junction left unmatched. The CDR3 covers 14 residues. CDR1 is LNHNV, CDR2 YYDKDF, per germline (reference sequence). Together with reference TRBV15 and TRBJ1-6, the CDR3 gives the full variable domain: DAMVIQNPRYQVTQFGKPVTLSCSQTLNHNVMYWYQQKSSQAPKLLFHYYDKDFNNEADTPDNFQSRRPNTSFCFLDIRSPGLGDTAMYLCATSGDRGHSPLHFGNGTRLTVT.

The chain recombines TRBV7-2 with TRBJ2-7, with D perhaps TRBD1 (5 bases). The CDR3 runs 11 residues. V dropped 5 bases and J dropped 4 bases, with 6 bases sitting between them. CDR1 and CDR2 (germline): SGHTA, FQGNSA. CDR3 DNA sequence: TGTGCCAGCAGCCCAGGGTACGAGCAGTACTTC. Amino acid sequence: CASSPGYEQYF.

This clone has only a few counts. The gene calls are TRBV2 and TRBJ2-5; 10 positions agree with TRBD1. The ends lost 6 bases at V and 7 bases at J; junction bases unmatched: 5. The CDR3 contains 13 residues. CDR1 and CDR2 (germline): SNHLY, FYNNEI. The DNA of the CDR3 is TGTGCCAGCAGACCCGACAGGGGGCCGACCCAGTACTTC. This encodes CASRPDRGPTQYF.

This rearrangement joins TRBV5-6 to TRBJ1-4, with D perhaps TRBD1 (5 bases). The CDR3 loop spans 11 amino acids. Germline assignment: CDR1 SGHDT and CDR2 YYEEEE. Between the trimmed V and J ends, which lost 0 bases and 16 bases, there was a span of 10 bases. The CDR3 DNA reads as TGTGCCAGCAGCTTGGACGGGGACTCGTTTTTT. As protein: CASSLDGDSFF.

J is TRBJ2-5 and V is TRBV25-1; 7 bases agree with TRBD2. Germline trimming cut 3 bases from V and 2 bases from J; bases unmatched to any gene: 9. Germline CDR1 is MGHDK and CDR2 is SYGVNS. This CDR3 contains 16 residues. CDR3 loop: CASSDPGGETQETQYF. For the CDR3, the DNA is TGTGCCAGCAGTGATCCTGGGGGGGAGACTCAAGAGACCCAGTACTTC.

This clone was picked up a small number of times. This specimen includes other DNA sequences encoding the same CDR3. This sequence joins TRBV6-5 and TRBJ1-6; D remains unclear. V lost 6 bases and J lost 0, with 3 bases in between. Looked up from germline, CDR1 is MNHEY and CDR2 is SVGAGI. The CDR3 covers 13 residues. This CDR3 reads CASRSSYNSPLHF. The CDR3 nucleotides are TGTGCCAGCAGGAGCTCCTATAATTCACCCCTCCACTTT.

This clone has only one observation. The chain combines TRBV18 with TRBJ1-5; possible D gene TRBD1, 5 bases. The CDR3 sequence is 13 residues long. V dropped 5 bases and J dropped 4 bases, with 9 bases sitting between them. Germline V gene lookup returns CDR1 KGHSH and CDR2 LQKENI. The CDR3 is CASSNSGNQPQHF. CDR3 nucleotides: TGTGCCAGCTCAAACTCAGGGAATCAGCCCCAGCATTTT.

The rearrangement joins TRBV6-5 to TRBJ2-2, with D unclear. The length of the CDR3 is 14 residues. Germline V gene data show CDR1 as MNHEY and CDR2 as SVGAGI. The V end lost 5 bases, the J end lost 4 bases, and 11 bases lay between the germline ends. DNA of the CDR3: TGTGCCAGCAGTGCCAGTGTCGTCACCGGGGAGCTGTTTTTT. Amino acids: CASSASVVTGELFF.

This clone has more than one count but fewer than ten. This chain joins TRBV7-2 and TRBJ2-1; no clear D gene. The CDR3 sequence is 16 residues long. From germline, CDR1 is SGHTA and CDR2 FQGNSA. Trimming stripped 1 base from V and 8 bases from J, with 18 bases between. The CDR3: CASSLEVAKVEDEQFF. The DNA for the CDR3 is TGTGCCAGCAGCTTAGAGGTAGCAAAGGTCGAGGATGAGCAGTTCTTC.

The V gene is TRBV7-9, the J gene TRBJ2-1; 8 positions match TRBD2. The CDR3 consists of 15 residues. J gave up 7 bases and V 3 bases, and 8 bases lay outside the gene matches. Germline CDR1 SEHNR, CDR2 FQNEAQ (reference sequence). This chain's CDR3 is CASSFPGGPGNEQFF. The CDR3 DNA reads TGTGCCAGCAGCTTTCCGGGAGGGCCCGGTAATGAGCAGTTCTTC. The entire variable domain, with the rest obtained from reference TRBV7-9 and TRBJ2-1, is as follows: DTGVSQNPRHKITKRGQNVTFRCDPISEHNRLYWYRQTLGQGPEFLTYFQNEAQLEKSRLLSDRFSAERPKGSFSTLEIQRTEQGDSAMYLCASSFPGGPGNEQFFGPGTRLTVL.

A single count supports this clone. The chain combines TRBV28 with TRBJ2-5; a possible D gene is TRBD1 (6 bases). The CDR3 has 15 residues. Germline assignment: CDR1 MDHEN and CDR2 SYDVKM. With 5 bases removed from V and 2 bases from J, the gap between germline ends came to 15 bases. CDR3 sequence (DNA): TGTGCCAGCAGTGGCGCAGGGGTGGAACAAGAGACCCAGTACTTC. It yields the protein CASSGAGVEQETQYF.

The J gene is TRBJ1-1, the V gene TRBV7-6; TRBD1 agrees at 9 bases. The CDR3 is 16 amino acids. With 3 bases clipped from V and 2 bases from J, the junction kept 7 bases outside the gene matches. Germline CDR1 reads SGHVS; CDR2 reads FNYEAQ. CDR3: CASSFATGGSNTEAFF. CDR3 coding DNA: TGTGCCAGCAGCTTTGCTACAGGGGGCAGCAACACTGAAGCTTTCTTT.

This chain joins TRBV30 and TRBJ2-7; TRBD2 agrees at 7 bases. CDR3 size: 14 residues. Losses at the gene ends were 2 bases for V and 5 bases for J; bases not matched to a gene: 9. Germline CDR1 and CDR2: GTSNPN and SVGIG (reference sequence). The CDR3 coding sequence is TGTGCCTGGAGTACGAGCGGGAAGGACAACGAGCAGTACTTC. Protein product: CAWSTSGKDNEQYF.

The V call is TRBV28, the J call TRBJ1-5, with 8 bases that match TRBD1. The germline V gene encodes CDR1 MDHEN and CDR2 SYDVKM. Losses at the gene ends were 1 base for V and 5 bases for J; bases not matched to a gene: 7. The CDR3 sequence is 16 residues long. DNA for the CDR3: TGTGCCAGCAGTTTATCCTGGACAGGGTTTGATCAGCCCCAGCATTTT. Its translation: CASSLSWTGFDQPQHF.

DNA for the CDR3: TGTGCCAGCAGGGGACAGGGTAGCTATGGCTACACCTTC. Translated, it gives CASRGQGSYGYTF. The chain carries TRBV28 and TRBJ1-2; TRBD1 aligns across 9 bases. V lost 6 bases and J lost 4; bases outside the gene matches: 3. This CDR3 has 13 amino acids. Germline-derived CDR1 and CDR2 are MDHEN and SYDVKM.

The chain is built from TRBV10-3 and TRBJ2-5, with TRBD1 matching over 8 bases. The CDR3 is 15 amino acids. Trimming removed 4 bases from V and 4 bases from J; junction bases left unmatched: 8. The germline CDR1 and CDR2 sequences are ENHRY and SYGVKD. CDR3 bases: TGTGCCATCAGTGCATCGGACAGGGACGGAGAGACCCAGTACTTC. Translating gives CAISASDRDGETQYF.

V is TRBV10-3 and J is TRBJ2-7; TRBD2 aligns across 12 bases. Trimming took 6 bases from V and 0 from J; bases not matched to a gene: 12. The V gene's germline CDR1 is ENHRY and CDR2 SYGVKD. CDR3 length: 18 amino acids. The CDR3 here is CAISPGLAGGLGSYEQYF. CDR3 nucleotides: TGTGCCATCAGCCCGGGACTAGCGGGTGGGTTGGGCTCCTACGAGCAGTACTTC.

The rearrangement joins TRBV19 to TRBJ1-1; 7 bases agree with TRBD1. Trimming at V came to 6 bases and at J to 0 bases, leaving 7 bases not matched to a gene. Germline V gene sequence: CDR1 LNHDA, CDR2 SQIVND (reference sequence). This CDR3 has 15 residues. CDR3 in DNA: TGTGCCAGTAGAAGCGCAGGGGGATTGAACACTGAAGCTTTCTTT. Protein sequence: CASRSAGGLNTEAFF.

This clone was counted a single time. The chain employs TRBV29-1 and TRBJ2-5, with 7 bases that match TRBD2. The CDR3 extends over 12 amino acids. Germline V lookup: CDR1 SQVTM, CDR2 ANQGSEA. Trimming at V came to 4 bases and at J to 1 base, leaving 0 bases not matched to a gene. CDR3 DNA sequence: TGCAGCGTTGGGGGGGGCCAAGAGACCCAGTACTTC. Its translation is CSVGGGQETQYF.

V gene TRBV2 combines with J gene TRBJ1-4; D may be TRBD1 (6 bases). Trimming stripped 4 bases from V and 3 bases from J, with 12 bases between. The length of the CDR3 is 15 residues. CDR1 and CDR2 (germline): SNHLY, FYNNEI. The CDR3 is CASSAGDGANEKLFF. CDR3 bases: TGTGCCAGCAGTGCAGGGGACGGGGCTAATGAAAAACTGTTTTTT.

The chain recombines TRBV4-1 with TRBJ1-4; D gene uncertain. The CDR3 is 16 amino acids. CDR1 is MGHRA, CDR2 YSYEKL, per germline. Between the trimmed V and J ends, which lost 2 bases and 1 base, there was a span of 11 bases. CDR3 in DNA: TGCGCCAGCAGCCAAAGCGTCCCGGGAACTAATGAAAAACTGTTTTTT. Translation: CASSQSVPGTNEKLFF.

The chain has TRBV18 and TRBJ1-1; D ambiguous. V dropped 0 bases and J dropped 4 bases, with 6 bases sitting between them. The CDR3 totals 13 residues. The germline V gene has CDR1 KGHSH and CDR2 LQKENI. The CDR3 DNA is TGTGCCAGCTCACCACCGGCAGGCACTGAAGCTTTCTTT. This codes for CASSPPAGTEAFF.

The chain combines TRBV5-6 with TRBJ2-7; 12 bases agree with TRBD2. CDR3 length: 17 amino acids. Germline V gene sequence: CDR1 SGHDT, CDR2 YYEEEE. V shed 1 base and J 5 bases; nucleotides not matched to a gene: 10. The CDR3 nucleotides are TGTGCCAGCAGCTTGCGGGCTAGCGGGAGGGCGACTAACGAGCAGTACTTC. This sequence encodes CASSLRASGRATNEQYF.